This TCR beta chain was sequenced during a study of regulatory T cells in long-lasting Graves disease. Looking at the study overall: To qualify as persistent, Graves' disease required over 5 years of antithyroid drugs with positive TSH receptor antibodies.

This clonotype was seen ten or more times. V lost 11 bases, J lost 4 bases, and 20 bases lay in between. The CDR3 spans 14 residues. Germline V gives CDR1 LNHDA, CDR2 SQIVND (reference sequence). Specified time point: persistent/refractory GD, antithyroid drugs over 5 years with positive TRAb. Isolated PBMC RNA provided the starting material for the TCR library. Building of the TCR beta libraries involved iRepertoire HTBI primers and Arm-PCR of CDR3 regions. TCRdb independently ran MiXCR on the multiplex PCR reads; one entry per CDR3 protein. The table has about 430,000 distinct CDR3 sequences, 21% seen once.

The specimen was peripheral blood mononuclear cells (PBMCs), collected when the disease was refractory, from a patient treated with antithyroid drugs. The J gene is TRBJ1-1, the V gene TRBV19, with a weak D call TRBD1 (5 bases). The sequence derives from a female donor with Graves disease. The CDR3 sequence: CAAKRDGGATEAFF. CDR3 in DNA: TGTGCCGCCAAAAGAGACGGAGGGGCCACTGAAGCTTTCTTT.